This TCR beta chain was obtained from a study of sequential checkpoint blockade in melanoma. Across the whole study: Patients were randomized 1:1 to nivolumab-then-ipilimumab or ipilimumab-then-nivolumab first-line. TCRbeta immunosequencing was performed on DNA from 90 to 100 pretreatment melanoma tumor samples. Matched biopsies came pretreatment and at week 13 for twenty-two patients.

Germline V gene lookup returns CDR1 KGHSH and CDR2 LQKENI. The junction had 2 bases not matched to a gene; V was cut back by 4 bases and J by 7 bases. The CDR3 covers 13 residues. The treatment here: randomized to nivolumab then ipilimumab (arm A) or the reverse (arm B). Method: immunoSEQ multiplex PCR; TCRdb's copy keeps in-frame clones and lacks some. The data show 40,000 or so clones, roughly 32% seen once. The sequence was collected from a human donor with melanoma. This chain joins TRBV18 and TRBJ2-4; the match to TRBD1 covers 9 bases. The source was tumor tissue (inferred from file names), collected from a patient given nivolumab and ipilimumab in sequence. CDR3 sequence (DNA): TGTGCCAGCTCACGGACAGGGGAGAACATTCAGTACTTC. It translates to CASSRTGENIQYF.